This TCR beta chain was sequenced in a study of cytomegalovirus exposure and HLA in healthy donors. Whole-study context: Of the donors genotyped, a few hundred in all, less than 90% fell in the Caucasian-associated ancestry cluster. Overall study results and limits: Using a false discovery rate of 0.05, a later analysis showed that 16,951 TCR beta sequences were associated with HLA alleles. Presence/absence analyses took donor sequencing depth as roughly uniform. With high specificity and sensitivity, the classifier reportedly diagnosed cytomegalovirus status.

Primers: 60 Vbeta forward and 13 Jbeta reverse. Only in-frame clones appear in the TCRdb table, and some are missing; sequencing was by immunoSEQ multiplex PCR. The data contain approximately 100,000 clones, 60% to 85% of them singletons. This CDR3 spans 14 amino acids. Germline CDR1 is MGHDK and CDR2 is SYGVNS. V was trimmed by 5 bases and J by 3 bases, leaving 12 bases between them. Comments on this clone: Antigen unknown.

The V gene is TRBV25-1, the J gene TRBJ2-3; a possible D gene is TRBD2 (6 bases). The receptor was derived from a woman in her 40s in good health and CMV-seropositive. Sequenced material: PBMCs. The CDR3 sequence: CASSHGGLTDTQYF. The CDR3 nucleotides read TGTGCCAGCAGTCACGGGGGTCTAACAGATACGCAGTATTTT. Based on the CDR3 plus reference TRBV25-1 and TRBJ2-3, the full variable domain is EADIYQTPRYLVIGTGKKITLECSQTMGHDKMYWYQQDPGMELHLIHYSYGVNSTEKGDLSSESTVSRIRTEHFPLTLESARPSHTSQYLCASSHGGLTDTQYFGPGTRLTVL.